The clone carrying this T cell receptor beta chain was recorded only once. The PCR was carried out with 60 Vbeta primers and 13 Jbeta primers. Libraries were prepared by immunoSEQ multiplex PCR; TCRdb keeps only in-frame clonotypes and omits some of them. The sample holds about 180,000 clones, approximately 84% seen once. The sample originates from a study of cytomegalovirus exposure and HLA in healthy donors. V gave up 4 bases and J gave up 7 bases; unmatched junction bases: 6. The CDR3 contains 16 residues. Germline CDR1 and CDR2: SGDLS and YYNGEE. The sample was PBMCs. This TCR was sampled from a man in his late teens or twenties in good health and CMV-seronegative. The chain employs TRBV9 and TRBJ2-3; 16 positions match TRBD2. CDR3 protein: CASSQGLAGGAYTQYF. CDR3 coding DNA: TGTGCCAGCAGCCAGGGACTAGCGGGGGGGGCATATACGCAGTATTTT.